This T cell receptor (beta chain) came from a study of PD-L1 blockade in urothelial cancer. The CDR3 runs to 16 residues. Unmatched junction bases numbered 11, after V lost 4 bases and J lost 5 bases. The germline V gene encodes CDR1 SEHNR and CDR2 FQNEAQ (reference sequence). This clone was recorded only once. Assay used: immunoSEQ multiplex PCR; TCRdb lists only in-frame clones, some missing. Of 86,000 or so clones listed, 85% were seen once; the top ten hold around 15%. Specified time point: pretreatment peripheral blood. The chain carries TRBV7-9 and TRBJ2-1; 7 bases map to TRBD2. The sequences come from PBMCs, collected around atezolizumab (anti-PD-L1) treatment. The TCR comes from a man aged 55 to 70 with urothelial cancer. CDR3 nucleotides: TGTGCCAGCAGCTCCACCAGGACTAGTGGGAACAATGAGCAGTTCTTC. Translation: CASSSTRTSGNNEQFF. Filled out from reference TRBV7-9 and TRBJ2-1, the complete variable domain reads DTGVSQNPRHKITKRGQNVTFRCDPISEHNRLYWYRQTLGQGPEFLTYFQNEAQLEKSRLLSDRFSAERPKGSFSTLEIQRTEQGDSAMYLCASSSTRTSGNNEQFFGPGTRLTVL.